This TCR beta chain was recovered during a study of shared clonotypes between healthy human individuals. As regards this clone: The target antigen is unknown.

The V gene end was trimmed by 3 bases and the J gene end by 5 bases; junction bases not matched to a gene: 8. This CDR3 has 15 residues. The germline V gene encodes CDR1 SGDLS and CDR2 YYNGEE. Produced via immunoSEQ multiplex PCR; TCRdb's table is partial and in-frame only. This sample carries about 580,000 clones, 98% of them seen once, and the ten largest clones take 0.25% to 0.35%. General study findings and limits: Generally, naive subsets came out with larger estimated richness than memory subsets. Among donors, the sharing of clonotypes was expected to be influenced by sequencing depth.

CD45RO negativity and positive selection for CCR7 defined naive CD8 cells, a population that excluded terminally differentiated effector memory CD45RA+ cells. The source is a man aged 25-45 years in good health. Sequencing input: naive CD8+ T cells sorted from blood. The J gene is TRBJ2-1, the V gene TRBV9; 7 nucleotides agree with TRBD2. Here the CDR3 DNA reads TGTGCCAGCAGCGGGGACTACCCTGCTAACAATGAGCAGTTCTTC. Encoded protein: CASSGDYPANNEQFF.